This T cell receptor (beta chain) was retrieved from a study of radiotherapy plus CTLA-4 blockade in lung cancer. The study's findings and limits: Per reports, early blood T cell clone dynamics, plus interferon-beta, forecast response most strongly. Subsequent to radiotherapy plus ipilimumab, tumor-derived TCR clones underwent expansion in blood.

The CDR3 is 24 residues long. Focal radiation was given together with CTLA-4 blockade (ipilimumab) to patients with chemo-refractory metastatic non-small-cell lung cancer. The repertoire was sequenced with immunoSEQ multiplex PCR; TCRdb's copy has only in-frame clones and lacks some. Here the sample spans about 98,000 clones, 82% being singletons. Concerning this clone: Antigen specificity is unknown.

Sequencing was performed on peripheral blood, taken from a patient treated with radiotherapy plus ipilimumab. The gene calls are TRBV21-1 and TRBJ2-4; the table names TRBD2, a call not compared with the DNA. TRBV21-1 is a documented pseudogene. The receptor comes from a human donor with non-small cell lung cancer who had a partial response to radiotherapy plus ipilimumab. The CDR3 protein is CASIKGETDDTSGSDPLAKNIQYF. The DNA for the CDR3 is TGTGCCAGCATAAAAGGGGAGACAGATGATACTAGCGGGAGCGATCCACTAGCCAAAAACATTCAGTACTTC.